This T cell receptor (beta chain) was found in a study of T-cell memory formation after mild COVID-19. Trimming left V 3 bases short and J 1 base short, with 7 bases between. Germline values: CDR1 SGHRS, CDR2 YFSETQ. The CDR3 has 13 amino acids. On this clonotype itself: The antigen remains undetermined.

After 5'RACE with constant-segment primers, TCR alpha and TCR beta cDNA libraries carrying sample barcodes and UMIs were obtained. Using its own MiXCR run on the 5' RACE reads, TCRdb lists one record per CDR3 protein. The data hold around 80,000 distinct CDR3 sequences, with 9.5% to 15% observed a single time. Notes on the study in general: Shrinking CD4+ clones were chiefly CM and EM; CD8+ ones were chiefly EMRA.

The TCR was taken from a man in his late teens or twenties who had mild COVID-19 (a few samples of this study predate the infection). Cell type and time point are not known. The V and J genes are TRBV5-1 and TRBJ1-1; D is unclear. Sample: PBMCs or a T cell subset sorted from them (not recorded which). The CDR3 spells CASSSPGNTEAFF. CDR3 sequence (DNA): TGCGCCAGCAGCTCGCCGGGGAACACTGAAGCTTTCTTT.